This is a list of T cell receptor beta chains from one sample in a study of cytomegalovirus exposure and HLA in healthy donors. TCRdb keeps only in-frame clones here, not all; method: immunoSEQ multiplex PCR. The sample has 150,000 to 250,000 clones; roughly 82% are singletons. Sequencing was done on a sample of PBMCs. The source of these receptors is a woman younger than 45 in good health and CMV-seropositive. Each CDR3 is given with its conserved first and last residue. The order of the fields is clone size, D gene, J gene, CDR3 length, V gene, CDR3 protein, CDR3 DNA. A D gene is named only where the DNA matches it firmly. Where a row states a size, it is once, few, many or the class of an expanded clone; other rows omit it.

>-|TRBD1|TRBJ1-1|15|TRBV2
CASRGDRGRDTEAFF
TGTGCCAGCAGGGGGGACAGGGGGCGCGACACTGAAGCTTTCTTT
>-|-|TRBJ2-2|13|TRBV7-3
CASSLNVAEELFF
TGTGCCAGCAGCTTAAACGTGGCGGAGGAGCTGTTTTTT
>-|TRBD2|TRBJ2-7|14|TRBV6-5
CASSRGGEDYEQYF
TGTGCCAGCAGTCGGGGAGGGGAGGACTACGAGCAGTACTTC
>few|-|TRBJ1-2|13|TRBV30
CAWIFQGSGGYTF
TGTGCCTGGATATTTCAGGGATCGGGTGGCTACACCTTC
>many|TRBD1|TRBJ2-7|14|TRBV6-1
CASSVLTGAYEQYF
TGTGCCAGCAGTGTACTGACAGGGGCCTACGAGCAGTACTTC
>-|TRBD2|TRBJ2-3|14|TRBV10-3
CAITAGGQGVTQYF
TGTGCCATCACCGCGGGAGGGCAGGGGGTTACGCAGTATTTT
>-|TRBD1|TRBJ2-7|14|TRBV9
CASSAGTVTYEQYF
TGTGCCAGCAGCGCCGGGACAGTTACCTACGAGCAGTACTTC
>-|TRBD2|TRBJ2-7|14|TRBV11-2
CASSFTSGRTEQYF
TGTGCCAGCAGCTTCACTAGCGGGAGGACCGAGCAGTACTTC
>-|-|TRBJ2-6|16|TRBV28
CASSLLYRTGANVLTF
TGTGCCAGCAGTTTACTTTACAGAACTGGGGCCAACGTCCTGACTTTC
>-|-|TRBJ1-4|12|TRBV29-1
CSVGRANEKLFF
TGCAGCGTTGGGAGGGCTAATGAAAAACTGTTTTTT
>-|TRBD1|TRBJ1-5|14|TRBV6-1
CASRGTADSQPQHF
TGTGCCAGCCGAGGGACAGCCGATTCTCAGCCCCAGCATTTT
>-|-|TRBJ1-1|17|TRBV7-4
CASSLQQGLKKNTEAFF
TGTGCCAGCAGCCTTCAACAGGGATTGAAGAAGAACACTGAAGCTTTCTTT
>once|-|TRBJ1-3|17|TRBV7-2
CASSLRSVRGSGNTIYF
TGTGCCAGCAGCTTGCGAAGTGTCAGAGGATCTGGAAACACCATATATTTT
>-|-|TRBJ2-1|16|TRBV6-6
CASSYSTGQGYNEQFF
TGTGCCAGCAGTTACTCTACGGGACAAGGTTACAATGAGCAGTTCTTC
>-|-|TRBJ1-1|14|TRBV7-9
CASSLQGRNTEAFF
TGTGCCAGCAGCTTACAGGGGAGGAACACTGAAGCTTTCTTT
>-|-|TRBJ1-5|14|TRBV15
CATSRDPKSEPQHF
TGTGCCACCAGCAGAGATCCGAAAAGCGAGCCCCAGCATTTT
>-|TRBD1|TRBJ2-3|20|TRBV28
CASSAPGTGQGGYSADTQYF
TGTGCCAGCAGTGCCCCAGGTACCGGACAGGGGGGGTATTCGGCAGATACGCAGTATTTT
>-|-|TRBJ2-3|15|TRBV7-9
CASSSYFGTPGTQYF
TGTGCCAGCAGCTCGTATTTCGGGACTCCGGGTACGCAGTATTTT
>-|-|TRBJ1-1|12|TRBV5-8
CASSLGRTEAFF
TGTGCCAGCAGCTTGGGCAGGACTGAAGCTTTCTTT
>once|-|TRBJ2-5|15|TRBV27
CASSPETDNQETQYF
TGTGCCAGCAGCCCGGAGACGGACAATCAAGAGACCCAGTACTTC
>-|-|TRBJ2-7|15|TRBV27
CASSFSVGGGNEQYF
TGTGCCAGCAGTTTCTCTGTTGGTGGAGGGAACGAGCAGTACTTC
>-|TRBD2|TRBJ2-7|17|TRBV28
CASSAPIAGVLLHEQYF
TGTGCCAGCAGTGCCCCAATAGCGGGAGTATTACTCCACGAGCAGTACTTC
>-|TRBD2|TRBJ2-3|16|TRBV5-4
CASSSGTSGSPNTQYF
TGTGCCAGCAGCTCAGGGACTAGCGGGAGTCCCAATACGCAGTATTTT
>-|-|TRBJ1-4|14|TRBV2
CASTSGQSNEKLFF
TGTGCCAGCACATCCGGACAGTCTAATGAAAAACTGTTTTTT
>once|-|TRBJ2-1|12|TRBV30
CAWSRGHNEQFF
TGTGCCTGGAGTCGAGGGCACAATGAGCAGTTCTTC
>few|-|TRBJ1-1|15|TRBV4-2
CASSQVRGLNTEAFF
TGTGCCAGCAGCCAAGTCAGGGGACTGAACACTGAAGCTTTCTTT
>few|TRBD1|TRBJ1-1|16|TRBV19
CASTDGTGDLNTEAFF
TGTGCCAGTACGGATGGGACAGGGGACTTAAACACTGAAGCTTTCTTT
>-|TRBD2|TRBJ2-3|14|TRBV27
CASSPGLATDTQYF
TGTGCCAGCAGCCCGGGACTAGCCACAGATACGCAGTATTTT
>-|-|TRBJ2-1|18|TRBV2
CASSDPANPSATYNEQFF
TGTGCCAGCAGTGATCCCGCCAACCCTAGCGCGACCTACAATGAGCAGTTCTTC
>-|TRBD1|TRBJ2-7|15|TRBV9
CASREKGTGGYEQYF
TGTGCCAGCAGGGAAAAAGGGACAGGGGGCTACGAGCAGTACTTC
>-|-|TRBJ1-2|15|TRBV10-3
CAISEDWGVNYGYTF
TGTGCCATCAGTGAGGACTGGGGGGTTAACTATGGCTACACCTTC
>-|-|TRBJ1-1|13|TRBV10-3
CATTILFNTEAFF
TGTGCCACTACCATACTTTTCAACACTGAAGCTTTCTTT
>-|-|TRBJ2-5|13|TRBV6-5
CASSYRDLKTQYF
TGTGCCAGCAGTTACCGGGACTTGAAGACCCAGTACTTC
>once|-|TRBJ2-7|15|TRBV25-1
CASSGHQGSSYEQYF
TGTGCCAGCAGTGGGCATCAGGGATCCTCCTACGAGCAGTACTTC
>-|TRBD1|TRBJ1-5|14|TRBV27
CASSLDRAVQPQHF
TGTGCCAGCAGTTTAGACAGGGCGGTTCAGCCCCAGCATTTT